Listed below are T cell receptor beta chains from one sample, sequenced in a study of regulatory T cells in long-lasting Graves disease. Via MiXCR, TCRdb re-called the multiplex PCR reads, giving one row per CDR3 protein. The table has a few hundred thousand distinct CDR3 sequences, roughly 17% seen once. In addition, the sample was reused for a study of T cells in Graves' hyperthyroidism and ophthalmopathy.

The starting material was peripheral blood mononuclear cells (PBMCs), obtained at new diagnosis, from a patient treated with antithyroid drugs. Source of these receptors: a man aged 35 to 55 with Graves disease. The CDR3 runs from the conserved cysteine through the conserved F or W. Each record gives: V gene, clone size, D gene, J gene, CDR3 length, CDR3 protein, CDR3 DNA. The D gene is left open where the match is weak. Size tells how often a clone was seen (once, few, many) or the class of an expanded clone, and some rows leave it out.

V gene: TRBV9; clone size: many; D gene: .; J gene: TRBJ1-1; CDR3 length: 14; CDR3 protein: CASSVDFGNTEAFF; CDR3 DNA: TGTGCCAGCAGCGTAGACTTTGGGAACACTGAAGCTTTCTTT
V gene: TRBV15; clone size: .; D gene: .; J gene: TRBJ2-7; CDR3 length: 12; CDR3 protein: CATSRDMDEQYF; CDR3 DNA: TGTGCCACCAGCAGAGACATGGACGAGCAGTACTTC
V gene: TRBV7-6; clone size: many; D gene: .; J gene: TRBJ2-3; CDR3 length: 13; CDR3 protein: CASSPAWPDTQYF; CDR3 DNA: TGTGCCAGCAGCCCTGCTTGGCCAGATACGCAGTATTTT
V gene: TRBV30; clone size: many; D gene: TRBD1; J gene: TRBJ2-2; CDR3 length: 14; CDR3 protein: CAWGPGQGNGELFF; CDR3 DNA: TGTGCCTGGGGACCGGGACAGGGTAACGGGGAGCTGTTTTTT
V gene: TRBV5-1; clone size: few; D gene: TRBD2; J gene: TRBJ2-7; CDR3 length: 16; CDR3 protein: CASSPIPSGVTYEQYF; CDR3 DNA: TGCGCCAGCAGCCCGATACCTAGCGGGGTAACCTACGAGCAGTACTTC
V gene: TRBV5-6; clone size: .; D gene: TRBD2; J gene: TRBJ2-7; CDR3 length: 16; CDR3 protein: CASNPFSGGGLYEQYF; CDR3 DNA: TGTGCCAGCAACCCCTTCTCGGGAGGGGGTCTATACGAGCAGTACTTC
V gene: TRBV7-8; clone size: few; D gene: .; J gene: TRBJ1-2; CDR3 length: 11; CDR3 protein: CAIAMGRGYTF; CDR3 DNA: TGTGCCATAGCAATGGGTCGGGGCTACACCTTC
V gene: TRBV7-8; clone size: many; D gene: .; J gene: TRBJ2-7; CDR3 length: 14; CDR3 protein: CASSPLPGGLEQYF; CDR3 DNA: TGTGCCAGCAGCCCCTTACCGGGGGGCCTCGAGCAGTACTTC
V gene: TRBV11-1; clone size: many; D gene: TRBD2; J gene: TRBJ2-1; CDR3 length: 16; CDR3 protein: CASSSMGTSRINEQFF; CDR3 DNA: TGTGCCAGCAGCTCCATGGGGACTAGTAGAATCAATGAGCAGTTCTTC
V gene: TRBV9; clone size: few; D gene: .; J gene: TRBJ2-7; CDR3 length: 15; CDR3 protein: CASSPGVRDVYEQYF; CDR3 DNA: TGTGCCAGCAGCCCAGGGGTCAGGGACGTCTACGAGCAGTACTTC